This T cell receptor beta chain was identified during a study of vaccination and CD4 T cells after COVID-19. In this sample, this clonotype turned up a few times. Its antigen is currently unknown. Treatment noted: roughly nine-day PBMC culture with coronavirus spike peptide pools or control peptides (ViraFEST assay). When 10 days of culture had elapsed, CD4+ T cells were isolated by negative selection. Findings and limits, study-wide: In convalescent patients, 304 of 307 vaccine-specific clones were spike mono-reactive. In convalescent patients, a median approximately 90% of post-vaccine SARS-CoV-2-reactive clones appeared only after vaccination.

Cultured CD4+ T-cell DNA underwent Oncomine TCR Beta short-read sequencing. TCRdb redid the calling of the PCR reads with MiXCR, one entry per CDR3 protein. The sample holds about 3,300 distinct CDR3 sequences, less than 65% seen once. Germline V gene data show CDR1 as SEHNR and CDR2 as FQNEAQ (reference sequence). This CDR3 spans 14 amino acids. Unmatched junction bases numbered 4, after V lost 2 bases and J lost 5 bases. The sequenced sample was CD4+ T cells from blood, cultured in vitro. This clonotype was sampled from a human donor who had recovered from COVID-19. The genes are TRBV7-9 and TRBJ2-7; 9 nucleotides match TRBD2. The CDR3 region is CASSLTASGDEQYF. The CDR3, as DNA: TGTGCCAGCAGCTTAACTGCTAGCGGGGACGAGCAGTACTTC. The variable domain in full, with the rest retrieved from reference TRBV7-9 and TRBJ2-7, is DTGVSQNPRHKITKRGQNVTFRCDPISEHNRLYWYRQTLGQGPEFLTYFQNEAQLEKSRLLSDRFSAERPKGSFSTLEIQRTEQGDSAMYLCASSLTASGDEQYFGPGTRLTVT.